This T cell receptor (beta chain) appears in the sequencing data of a study of shared clonotypes between healthy human individuals. Study summary: The people who gave samples were a couple of women and a few men aged 18 to 49.

Study results and caveats: Some clonotypes were shared by all four sorted-subset donors, while others were not shared. The non-shared ones had lower generation probabilities than the shared ones.

Donors were healthy HIV-negative adults without recent acute infections or vaccinations. As originally analysed: As immunoSEQ supplied junction-only sequences (without quality scores), filtering differed. Only in-frame clones appear in the TCRdb table, and some are missing; sequencing was by immunoSEQ multiplex PCR. V, J and clone size are those of that table, while D and trimming were read from the DNA. Here the sample spans 1,100,000 or so clones, around 78% being singletons. Notes on this clone: Antigen: not known.

Germline CDR1 and CDR2: DFQATT and SNEGSKA (reference sequence). Trimming stripped 5 bases from V and 8 bases from J, with 6 bases between. The CDR3 contains 9 residues. This clonotype originated in a man aged 18 to 29 in good health. Some clones in this sample may be carry-over from other donors' samples. Sequencing used memory CD4+ T cells from PBMCs. Sample subset: CD45RA-negative fraction. The chain uses TRBV20-1 and TRBJ2-5; perhaps TRBD1 as D (5 bases). The DNA for the CDR3 is TGCAGTGCTGACAGAACCCAGTACTTC. Translated, it gives CSADRTQYF.